A selection of T cell receptor beta chains follows, all from one sample in a study of T cell repertoires in cytomegalovirus infection. TCRdb re-derived calls from the reads in MiXCR, one entry per CDR3 protein. The sample includes nearly 700,000 distinct CDR3 sequences, around 31% of them seen just once. Their target antigens are unknown. Sequencing was performed on cultured PBMCs, taken from culture after CMV antigen stimulation. The receptors here all came from a human donor in good health (CMV status not recorded). Some clones in this sample may be carry-over from other donors' samples. CDR3s include the opening cysteine and the closing phenylalanine or tryptophan. The order of the fields is CDR3 protein, CDR3 DNA, V gene, D gene, J gene, clone size. D genes are given only for firm matches. Size values are once, few and many counts, or a class for expanded clones, and some rows have none.

CASRFSGGAGADTQYF,TGTGCCAGCAGATTTAGCGGGGGGGCCGGGGCAGATACGCAGTATTTT,TRBV7-2,TRBD2,TRBJ2-3,few
CASSFTGWADTQYF,TGTGCCAGCAGCTTCACAGGGTGGGCAGATACGCAGTATTTT,TRBV11-3,.,TRBJ2-3,.
CASSGRQGYTEAFF,TGTGCCAGCAGCGGAAGACAGGGTTACACTGAAGCTTTCTTT,TRBV5-6,TRBD1,TRBJ1-1,few
CASTWDPSYEQYF,TGTGCCAGCACCTGGGACCCCTCCTACGAGCAGTACTTC,TRBV7-2,.,TRBJ2-7,.
CAPSEVRGETQYF,TGTGCTCCCTCCGAGGTCAGAGGGGAGACCCAGTACTTC,TRBV7-4,.,TRBJ2-5,few
CASSLDLSTNEKLFF,TGTGCCAGCAGCTTGGATTTATCAACTAATGAAAAACTGTTTTTT,TRBV5-6,.,TRBJ1-4,medium-sized
CASSFRRESNTEAFF,TGTGCCAGCAGCTTTCGACGGGAATCCAACACTGAAGCTTTCTTT,TRBV5-4,.,TRBJ1-1,.
CASSYISNSPLHF,TGTGCCAGCAGCTATATTTCTAATTCACCCCTCCACTTT,TRBV11-2,.,TRBJ1-6,few
CASSLERGGRGEQFF,TGTGCCAGCAGCTTGGAGCGGGGGGGCCGAGGTGAGCAGTTCTTC,TRBV7-6,TRBD2,TRBJ2-1,many
CASSLGGQGWVETQYF,TGTGCCAGCAGCTTAGGGGGACAGGGTTGGGTGGAGACCCAGTACTTC,TRBV7-2,TRBD1,TRBJ2-5,few
CASSPEVPTDGARETQYF,TGTGCCAGCTCACCAGAGGTTCCAACAGACGGTGCCCGGGAGACCCAGTACTTC,TRBV18,.,TRBJ2-5,few
CASSLDFVAEQYF,TGTGCCAGCAGCTTAGACTTCGTGGCGGAGCAGTACTTC,TRBV7-2,.,TRBJ2-7,many
CASSLAYGGGGGYTF,TGTGCCAGCAGCTTAGCCTACGGGGGCGGGGGGGGCTACACCTTC,TRBV7-2,.,TRBJ1-2,many
CASSPGLQGEKLFF,TGTGCCAGCAGTCCGGGACTACAGGGTGAAAAACTGTTTTTT,TRBV6-5,.,TRBJ1-4,.
CASTLSSQETQYF,TGTGCCAGCACCCTCAGCTCCCAAGAGACCCAGTACTTC,TRBV7-2,.,TRBJ2-5,.
CASSHLPGQGRPWAGELFF,TGTGCCAGCAGTCACCTACCGGGACAGGGGCGCCCCTGGGCCGGGGAGCTGTTTTTT,TRBV6-1,TRBD1,TRBJ2-2,.
CASSPGVRGLDTQYF,TGTGCCAGCAGTCCGGGGGTGCGCGGCCTAGATACGCAGTATTTT,TRBV6-1,.,TRBJ2-3,few
CSVDTDTQYF,TGCAGCGTTGACACAGATACGCAGTATTTT,TRBV29-1,.,TRBJ2-3,many
CASSFYDEAFF,TGTGCCAGCAGTTTCTACGATGAAGCTTTCTTT,TRBV12-3/TRBV12-4,.,TRBJ1-1,.
CASRPGVGRAFF,TGTGCCAGTAGGCCGGGGGTCGGTAGAGCTTTCTTT,TRBV19,.,TRBJ1-1,few
CASSSGQGFSGANVLTF,TGTGCCAGCAGCTCGGGACAGGGGTTCTCTGGGGCCAACGTCCTGACTTTC,TRBV7-6,TRBD1,TRBJ2-6,.
CASSSQGVAGYTF,TGTGCCAGCAGCTCCCAAGGAGTAGCTGGCTACACCTTC,TRBV7-2,.,TRBJ1-2,.
CASSAPVTYSYNEQFF,TGTGCCAGCAGCGCCCCAGTCACGTACTCCTACAATGAGCAGTTCTTC,TRBV7-2,.,TRBJ2-1,.
CASSHIRGEAFF,TGCGCCAGCAGCCACATCCGGGGGGAAGCTTTCTTT,TRBV4-1,.,TRBJ1-1,.
CASAGTEDSPLHF,TGCGCCAGTGCCGGGACAGAGGATTCACCCCTCCACTTT,TRBV5-1,TRBD1,TRBJ1-6,.
CASSTGVISYNEQFF,TGTGCCAGCAGCACCGGGGTCATCTCCTACAATGAGCAGTTCTTC,TRBV7-2,.,TRBJ2-1,many
CASSFWLAGTPGELFF,TGTGCCAGCAGTTTTTGGCTAGCGGGTACTCCCGGGGAGCTGTTTTTT,TRBV12-3/TRBV12-4,TRBD2,TRBJ2-2,.
CASSEGGTGGNTIYF,TGTGCCAGCAGTGAAGGGGGGACAGGTGGAAACACCATATATTTT,TRBV25-1,TRBD1,TRBJ1-3,.
CASSYGTSVGEQYF,TGTGCCAGCAGCTACGGGACTAGCGTGGGCGAGCAGTACTTC,TRBV7-9,TRBD2,TRBJ2-7,once
CASSLGPTGGPQHF,TGTGCCAGCAGCTTAGGCCCGACAGGGGGCCCCCAGCATTTT,TRBV7-2,TRBD1,TRBJ1-5,many
CASSLDRAENIQYF,TGCGCCAGCAGCCTTGACAGGGCGGAAAACATTCAGTACTTC,TRBV4-3,TRBD1,TRBJ2-4,.
CASSFGSGGGPQYF,TGTGCCAGCAGCTTCGGGAGCGGGGGGGGGCCCCAGTACTTC,TRBV7-2,TRBD2,TRBJ2-5,few
CASSQTPASGSYEQYF,TGTGCCAGCAGCCAGACCCCGGCTAGCGGCTCCTACGAGCAGTACTTC,TRBV7-9,TRBD2,TRBJ2-7,many
CASRGGGTGANVLTF,TGTGCCAGCAGAGGGGGGGGGACTGGGGCCAACGTCCTGACTTTC,TRBV7-2,.,TRBJ2-6,few
CASSPRWIRVDEQYF,TGTGCCAGCAGCCCCCGTTGGATACGTGTAGACGAGCAGTACTTC,TRBV7-2,.,TRBJ2-7,.
CASSFPQGPHGSGANVLTF,TGTGCCAGCAGTTTCCCACAGGGCCCCCATGGGTCTGGGGCCAACGTCCTGACTTTC,TRBV6-1,.,TRBJ2-6,few
CASSPPGQGRFGNSPLHF,TGTGCCAGCTCACCACCGGGACAGGGGCGATTTGGGAATTCACCCCTCCACTTT,TRBV18,TRBD1,TRBJ1-6,.
CASSQGPSGLSGEQFF,TGCGCCAGCAGCCAAGGGCCTAGCGGGCTCTCCGGTGAGCAGTTCTTC,TRBV4-1,TRBD2,TRBJ2-1,.
CASSLVGTGETEAFF,TGTGCCAGCAGCTTAGTGGGAACGGGTGAGACTGAAGCTTTCTTT,TRBV7-8,.,TRBJ1-1,many
CASSRPEGHEQFF,TGTGCCAGCAGTCGGCCAGAGGGCCATGAGCAGTTCTTC,TRBV6-2/TRBV6-3,.,TRBJ2-1,.
CASGLKGNTEAFF,TGTGCTAGTGGTTTGAAGGGCAACACTGAAGCTTTCTTT,TRBV12-5,.,TRBJ1-1,few
CASSRGHNSPLHF,TGTGCCAGCAGCCGGGGGCATAATTCACCCCTCCACTTT,TRBV7-6,.,TRBJ1-6,few
CASSLRGHEQYF,TGTGCCAGCAGCCTACGGGGCCACGAGCAGTACTTC,TRBV14,.,TRBJ2-7,few
CASSHPGWAQGEFF,TGTGCCAGCAGTCATCCCGGTTGGGCCCAAGGGGAGTTCTTC,TRBV6-2/TRBV6-3,.,TRBJ2-1,few
CASRVLAGGLNEQFF,TGTGCCAGCAGGGTACTAGCGGGAGGCCTCAATGAGCAGTTCTTC,TRBV12-3/TRBV12-4,TRBD2,TRBJ2-1,many
CASRGLAGVISREFF,TGTGCCAGCAGGGGACTAGCGGGGGTCATTTCAAGGGAGTTCTTC,TRBV27,TRBD2,TRBJ2-1,.
CASTYRAGGATEAFF,TGTGCCAGCACGTACAGGGCCGGTGGTGCCACTGAAGCTTTCTTT,TRBV2,.,TRBJ1-1,.
CASSLAPRDRLGADTQYF,TGTGCCAGCAGCTTAGCCCCCCGGGACCGACTAGGGGCAGATACGCAGTATTTT,TRBV7-2,.,TRBJ2-3,many
CASSYFTGSYEQYF,TGTGCCAGCAGTTACTTCACAGGGTCGTACGAGCAGTACTTC,TRBV6-5,.,TRBJ2-7,few
CASRAPTYSTDTQYF,TGTGCCAGCAGGGCGCCGACCTACAGCACAGATACGCAGTATTTT,TRBV6-1,.,TRBJ2-3,.
CASSQQSYNSPLHF,TGTGCCAGCAGCCAGCAGAGTTATAATTCACCCCTCCACTTT,TRBV11-2,.,TRBJ1-6,.
CAISEDSSTDTQYF,TGTGCCATCAGTGAGGACAGCTCCACAGATACGCAGTATTTT,TRBV10-3,.,TRBJ2-3,few
CASSPDRASGEKLFF,TGTGCCAGCAGTCCCGACAGGGCGTCGGGTGAAAAACTGTTTTTT,TRBV12-3/TRBV12-4,TRBD1,TRBJ1-4,.
CASSYGAGDTDTQYF,TGTGCCAGCAGTTACGGAGCGGGGGACACAGATACGCAGTATTTT,TRBV6-2/TRBV6-3,TRBD2,TRBJ2-3,.
CASSFWTGGIPSGNTIYF,TGTGCCAGCAGCTTCTGGACAGGGGGGATTCCGAGTGGAAACACCATATATTTT,TRBV11-2,TRBD1,TRBJ1-3,.
CASSWGADTQYF,TGTGCCAGCAGCTGGGGCGCAGATACGCAGTATTTT,TRBV7-2,.,TRBJ2-3,many
CASSPRRSSGGRGIYEQYF,TGTGCCAGCAGCCCTAGGCGGTCGAGCGGGGGGCGAGGAATTTACGAGCAGTACTTC,TRBV7-9,TRBD2,TRBJ2-7,.
CASLRGTGGNEQFF,TGTGCCAGCCTCCGAGGGACAGGGGGCAATGAGCAGTTCTTC,TRBV12-3/TRBV12-4,TRBD1,TRBJ2-1,few
CASSLGTGRATQYF,TGTGCCAGCAGCTTAGGTACAGGGAGGGCGACCCAGTACTTC,TRBV7-2,.,TRBJ2-5,.